This T cell receptor (beta chain) was identified in a study of blood T cell repertoires in COVID-19. Across the study: COVID-19 samples collected from the United States, Italy and Spain covered acute and convalescent phases. The cDNA or gDNA used as material had been derived from T cells, B-cell-depleted T cells, or PBMCs.

This clone has a single count. Seattle's enrolled individuals joined amid active infection and were then monitored longitudinally. Libraries were prepared by immunoSEQ multiplex PCR; TCRdb keeps only in-frame clonotypes and omits some of them. This table holds 290,000 or so clones, just over 90% found once. This CDR3 is built from 15 residues. From germline, CDR1 is MGHRA and CDR2 YSYEKL. V lost 1 base and J lost 5, with 9 bases in between. V usage is TRBV4-1 and J usage is TRBJ1-6; a possible D gene is TRBD1 (6 bases). The sample was peripheral blood. This receptor was identified in a woman aged 30 to 39 with COVID-19, enrolled during active disease. CDR3: CASSQGQGHNSPLHF. The CDR3 DNA sequence: TGCGCCAGCAGCCAAGGGCAGGGGCATAATTCACCCCTCCACTTT.